A single sample gave rise to the 21 T cell receptor beta chains below, sequenced in a study of early T cells in non-severe SARS-CoV-2 infection. One entry per CDR3 protein, called by TCRdb with MiXCR from the 5' RACE reads. The top ten hold roughly 6% of the sample, which has 60,000 to 75,000 distinct CDR3 sequences, about an eighth seen once. The sample here was whole blood, taken at baseline. The source of these receptors is an adult who was a healthcare worker with PCR-confirmed SARS-CoV-2 infection or an uninfected control (not recorded which).

This chain links TRBV13 with TRBJ2-7, with unresolved D. The CDR3 extends over 14 amino acids. Germline V gene data show CDR1 as PRHDT and CDR2 as FYEKMQ (reference sequence). The V end lost 3 bases, the J end lost 2 bases, and 11 bases lay between the germline ends. CDR3 amino acids: CASSFGDITYEQYF. The CDR3, as DNA: TGTGCCAGCAGCTTTGGAGACATAACCTACGAGCAGTACTTC.

This clonotype was recorded at least ten times. This chain joins TRBV20-1 and TRBJ1-1; D might be TRBD1 (6 bases). The CDR3 totals 15 residues. V lost 0 bases to trimming and J lost 8 bases, with 19 bases between them. Per germline, CDR1 DFQATT and CDR2 SNEGSKA (reference sequence). As DNA, the CDR3 is TGCAGTGCTAGAGATCGTCAGACAGGATTTTCCGAAGCTTTCTTT. Its protein is CSARDRQTGFSEAFF.

This clonotype was seen once. The chain employs TRBV11-3 and TRBJ2-2, with TRBD2 identical over 10 bases. J lost 7 bases, V lost 0 bases, and 8 bases had no gene match. The CDR3 totals 17 residues. Germline V gene sequence: CDR1 SGHNT, CDR2 YENEEA. The CDR3 protein is CASSLDLAGVGIGELFF. Written as DNA, the CDR3 is TGTGCCAGCAGCTTAGACCTAGCGGGAGTTGGGATCGGGGAGCTGTTTTTT.

As concerns this clonotype: With a much larger clone just one base away, this may be a read error. The CDR3 nucleotides read TGCAGCGTTGAAGTAACAGGGGCCTTATACGAGCAGTACTTC. It specifies CSVEVTGALYEQYF. This sequence joins TRBV29-1 and TRBJ2-7; 7 nucleotides match TRBD1. The CDR3 totals 14 residues. Germline CDR1 reads SQVTM; CDR2 reads ANQGSEA. V was pared by 1 base and J by 4 bases, with 7 bases of the junction left unmatched.

This clonotype was counted many times. The V call is TRBV12-3 or TRBV12-4, the J call TRBJ1-1; no definite D call. V was clipped by 1 base and J by 3 bases, with 9 bases between them. This CDR3 is 14 amino acids long. This CDR3 reads CASSLGSLHTEAFF. The CDR3 nucleotides are TGTGCCAGCAGTTTAGGGAGTTTGCACACTGAAGCTTTCTTT.

This clonotype was seen ten or more times. This chain links TRBV18 with TRBJ2-7; D call uncertain. The V end lost 0 bases, the J end lost 1 base, and 7 bases lay between the germline ends. Germline V lookup: CDR1 KGHSH, CDR2 LQKENI. CDR3 size: 14 residues. CDR3 in DNA: TGTGCCAGCTCACCACCATCGGCGTCCTACGAGCAGTACTTC. Translation gives CASSPPSASYEQYF.

This chain joins TRBV3-1 and TRBJ1-4, with D unresolved. The CDR3 is made up of 14 amino acids. Trimming left V 1 base short and J 6 bases short, with 9 bases between. Per germline, CDR1 LGHDT and CDR2 YNNKEL (reference sequence). The CDR3 nucleotides read TGTGCCAGCAGCCAAGTGGCGGTCGATGAAAAACTGTTTTTT. Its protein product is CASSQVAVDEKLFF.

This clonotype occurred a few times. This chain joins TRBV5-5 and TRBJ2-2; 9 nucleotides match TRBD2. This CDR3 spans 16 amino acids. From germline, CDR1 is SGHKS and CDR2 YYEKEE (reference sequence). Trimming cost V 1 base and J 5 bases; bases outside gene matches: 6. The CDR3, as DNA: TGTGCCAGCAGCTTGATCGCGCGGGAGGGGACCGGGGAGCTGTTTTTT. Translating gives CASSLIAREGTGELFF.

Many counts were recorded for this clonotype. The chain is built from TRBV5-4 and TRBJ2-3, with no clear D. Germline CDR1 and CDR2: SGHNT and YYREEE (reference sequence). The ends were cut back, 0 bases at V and 4 bases at J, with 9 bases in the middle. The CDR3 length is 14 residues. The CDR3 protein is CASSLEPVSDTQYF. The CDR3 DNA is TGTGCCAGCAGCTTGGAACCGGTTTCAGATACGCAGTATTTT.

This clonotype was detected only a few times. The chain combines TRBV12-3 or TRBV12-4 with TRBJ2-7; D not resolved. Trimming stripped 6 bases from V and 5 bases from J, with 14 bases between. This CDR3 is built from 13 residues. CDR3 protein: CASSSIGWDEQYF. CDR3 coding DNA: TGTGCCAGCAGCTCCATCGGTTGGGACGAGCAGTACTTC.

The rearrangement links TRBV5-4 to TRBJ2-1, with 9 bases fitting TRBD2. Germline V gene lookup returns CDR1 SGHNT and CDR2 YYREEE (reference sequence). This CDR3 has 16 amino acids. The V segment lost 0 bases and the J segment 8 bases; nucleotides outside the gene matches: 9. This chain's CDR3 is CASSLGPGTSNDEQFF. In DNA, the CDR3 is TGTGCCAGCAGCTTGGGGCCCGGGACTAGCAACGATGAGCAGTTCTTC.

The chain employs TRBV5-1 and TRBJ1-1; 12 nucleotides agree with TRBD1. Trimming took 2 bases from V and 4 from J; bases not matched to a gene: 6. The V gene's germline CDR1 is SGHRS and CDR2 YFSETQ. The CDR3 covers 16 residues. The CDR3, as DNA: TGCGCCAGCAGCTTTCCCCGGGACAGGGGGCCCACTGAAGCTTTCTTT. This codes for CASSFPRDRGPTEAFF.

This clonotype has ten or more counts. The chain uses TRBV7-9 and TRBJ2-1; 9 positions match TRBD2. The CDR3 runs to 15 residues. Germline CDR1 reads SEHNR; CDR2 reads FQNEAQ (reference sequence). The junction had 5 bases not matched to a gene; V was cut back by 1 base and J by 7 bases. CDR3 protein: CASSLDSSGANEQFF. The CDR3 DNA reads as TGTGCCAGCAGCTTAGATTCTAGCGGGGCAAATGAGCAGTTCTTC.

In its sample, this clonotype was seen many times. V and J are TRBV9 and TRBJ2-1; D tentatively reads TRBD1 or TRBD2 (5 bases each). Germline V gives CDR1 SGDLS, CDR2 YYNGEE. Trimming took 5 bases from V and 7 from J, leaving 10 bases between them. The CDR3 is 12 amino acids. CDR3 DNA sequence: TGTGCCAGCAGTTTTGGGACGAATGAGCAGTTCTTC. Amino acid sequence: CASSFGTNEQFF.

This clonotype was observed many times. This rearrangement joins TRBV6-4 to TRBJ2-1; TRBD2 matches 12 bases. From germline, CDR1 is MRHNA and CDR2 SNTAGT. Germline trimming cut 2 bases from V and 7 bases from J; bases unmatched to any gene: 0. The CDR3 covers 14 residues. The DNA for the CDR3 is TGTGCCAGCAGTGACGGGACTAGCGGGAATGAGCAGTTCTTC. Translation gives CASSDGTSGNEQFF.

This clonotype appeared many times. The rearrangement uses TRBV5-4 and TRBJ1-5, with D possibly matching TRBD1 (6 bases). There are 15 residues in the CDR3. Trimming pared 2 bases from V and 4 bases from J, leaving 13 bases between. CDR1 is SGHNT, CDR2 YYREEE, per germline (reference sequence). The CDR3 DNA reads as TGTGCCAGCAGCTTAAAACCGGACAGAAATCAGCCCCAGCATTTT. This sequence encodes CASSLKPDRNQPQHF.

This clonotype was counted only a few times. Here the CDR3 reads CASSEEQGEDIQYF. The CDR3 DNA is TGTGCCAGCAGTGAGGAGCAGGGTGAGGACATTCAGTACTTC. The gene calls are TRBV2 and TRBJ2-4; possible D gene TRBD1, 5 bases. V lost 3 bases and J lost 8, with 14 bases in between. From germline, CDR1 is SNHLY and CDR2 FYNNEI. There are 14 residues in the CDR3.

This rearrangement joins TRBV3-1 to TRBJ2-1; TRBD2 aligns across 10 bases. This CDR3 has 17 amino acids. The germline gives CDR1 LGHDT, CDR2 YNNKEL (reference sequence). V lost 1 base, J lost 8 bases, and 11 bases stayed unmatched. CDR3 in DNA: TGTGCCAGCAGCCAAGTATATAGGGCTAGCGGGAGAGATGAGCAGTTCTTC. It codes for CASSQVYRASGRDEQFF.

This sequence joins TRBV28 and TRBJ1-2, with a tentative D call TRBD1 (6 bases). Trimming removed 3 bases at V and 4 bases at J, with 21 bases between. Germline lookup yields CDR1 MDHEN and CDR2 SYDVKM. CDR3 length equals 17 residues. CDR3 amino acids: CASSFSGGPGPPYGYTF. In nucleotides, the CDR3 is TGTGCCAGCAGTTTCTCCGGGGGGCCGGGGCCACCCTATGGCTACACCTTC.

This clonotype occurred many times. The chain combines TRBV30 with TRBJ2-3, with D tentatively TRBD2 (5 bases). Germline CDR1 is GTSNPN and CDR2 is SVGIG (reference sequence). Trimming removed 0 bases from V and 5 bases from J, with 12 bases in between. CDR3 size: 14 residues. CDR3 in DNA: TGTGCCTGGAGTGTGTTGGGAGTAGGAGATACGCAGTATTTT. Translation gives CAWSVLGVGDTQYF.

A few counts support this clonotype. CDR3 amino acids: CASYETGKAYNEQFF. CDR3 coding DNA: TGTGCCAGTTACGAGACAGGGAAGGCCTACAATGAGCAGTTCTTC. This chain uses TRBV12-3 or TRBV12-4 with TRBJ2-1, with 7 bases matching TRBD1. The CDR3 consists of 15 residues. The V gene end was trimmed by 9 bases and the J gene end by 2 bases; junction bases not matched to a gene: 10.